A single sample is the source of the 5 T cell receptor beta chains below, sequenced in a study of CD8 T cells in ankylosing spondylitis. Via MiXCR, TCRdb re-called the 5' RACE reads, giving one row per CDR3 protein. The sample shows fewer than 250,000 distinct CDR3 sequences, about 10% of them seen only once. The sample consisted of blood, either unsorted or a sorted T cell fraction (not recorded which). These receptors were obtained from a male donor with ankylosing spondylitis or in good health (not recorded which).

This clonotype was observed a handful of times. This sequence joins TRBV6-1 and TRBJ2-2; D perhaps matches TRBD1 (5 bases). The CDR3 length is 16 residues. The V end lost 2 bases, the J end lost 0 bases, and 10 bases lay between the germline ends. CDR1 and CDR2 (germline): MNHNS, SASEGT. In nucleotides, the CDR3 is TGTGCCAGCAGTGAATCCCAGGGCGCGAACACCGGGGAGCTGTTTTTT. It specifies CASSESQGANTGELFF.

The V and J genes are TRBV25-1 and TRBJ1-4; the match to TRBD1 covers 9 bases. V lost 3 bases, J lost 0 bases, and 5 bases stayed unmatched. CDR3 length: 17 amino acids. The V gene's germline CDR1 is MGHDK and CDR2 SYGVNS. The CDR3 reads CASSEDRGSATNEKLFF. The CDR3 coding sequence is TGTGCCAGCAGTGAGGACAGGGGATCTGCAACTAATGAAAAACTGTTTTTT.

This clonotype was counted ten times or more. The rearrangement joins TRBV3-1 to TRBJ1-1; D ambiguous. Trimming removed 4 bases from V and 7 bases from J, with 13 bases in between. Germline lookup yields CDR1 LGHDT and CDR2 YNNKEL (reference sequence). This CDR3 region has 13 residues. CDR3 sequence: CASSPFTGSEAFF. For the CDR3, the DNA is TGTGCCAGCAGCCCGTTCACCGGGAGTGAAGCTTTCTTT.

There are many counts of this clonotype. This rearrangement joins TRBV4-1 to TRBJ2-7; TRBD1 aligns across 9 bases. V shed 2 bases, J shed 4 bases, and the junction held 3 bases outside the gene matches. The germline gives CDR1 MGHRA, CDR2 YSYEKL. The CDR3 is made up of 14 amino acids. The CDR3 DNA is TGCGCCAGCAGCCAAAAGGACAGGGGATACGAGCAGTACTTC. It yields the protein CASSQKDRGYEQYF.

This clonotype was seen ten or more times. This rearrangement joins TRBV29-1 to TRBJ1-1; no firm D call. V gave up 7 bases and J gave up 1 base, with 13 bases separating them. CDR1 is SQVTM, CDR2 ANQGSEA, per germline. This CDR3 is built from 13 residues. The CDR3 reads CSARRATNTEAFF. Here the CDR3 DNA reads TGCAGCGCCAGAAGGGCTACGAACACTGAAGCTTTCTTT.